These T cell receptor beta chains were read from a single sample in a study of T cell responses to AZD1222 COVID-19 vaccine. Data came from immunoSEQ multiplex PCR; TCRdb stores just in-frame clones and leaves some out. The table has about 140,000 clones, just over 90% seen once. The sequencing here drew on peripheral blood, taken 28 days after the second AZD1222 dose. These receptors all come from an adult who received the AZD1222 COVID-19 vaccine. CDR3s include the opening cysteine and the closing phenylalanine or tryptophan. A D gene is named only where the DNA matches it firmly. Clone sizes are given selectively: once, few, many, or a class where the clone is expanded.

DNA	CDR3	size	D	J	V
TGTGCCAGCAGACCGGGACTAATGAACACTGAAGCTTTCTTT	CASRPGLMNTEAFF	.	.	TRBJ1-1	TRBV5-6
TGTGCCAGCAGGCAACAGGGGTACTATGGCTACACCTTC	CASRQQGYYGYTF	.	TRBD1	TRBJ1-2	TRBV3-1/TRBV3-2
TGTGCCAGCGGTTTCCGGGACAGCCCGATTATTAACTATGGCTACACCTTC	CASGFRDSPIINYGYTF	.	TRBD1	TRBJ1-2	TRBV7-9
TGTGCCAGCAGTTATACCCAGCCCCAGCATTTT	CASSYTQPQHF	.	.	TRBJ1-5	TRBV6-5
TGTGCCAGCAGCCTCGCCGGGGCAGGGATTAATGAAAAACTGTTTTTT	CASSLAGAGINEKLFF	.	.	TRBJ1-4	TRBV7-2
TGCAGCGTTGAAGAAAGGGTCGAGGTCTATGGCTACACCTTC	CSVEERVEVYGYTF	.	.	TRBJ1-2	TRBV29-1
TGTGCCAGCAGCCCACGGGGGACAGCCAACAATGAGCAGTTCTTC	CASSPRGTANNEQFF	.	.	TRBJ2-1	TRBV16
TGCAGCGTTTCCGTGGGGGGGGCCTATGGCTACACCTTC	CSVSVGGAYGYTF	.	.	TRBJ1-2	TRBV29-1
TGTGCCAGCAGCTCGGGTCGGGGGATTAAGTACCAAGAGACCCAGTACTTC	CASSSGRGIKYQETQYF	.	.	TRBJ2-5	TRBV5-8
TGTGCCAGCAGCCAAGAAGGCACAGGGAGAACTGAAGCTTTCTTT	CASSQEGTGRTEAFF	.	.	TRBJ1-1	TRBV3-1/TRBV3-2
TGCGCCAGCTCCCCCGATGGGATCGCGGCTTTCTTT	CASSPDGIAAFF	.	.	TRBJ1-1	TRBV10-2
TGCGCCAGCAGCATAGACAGGGAGGGTACGCAGTATTTT	CASSIDREGTQYF	.	.	TRBJ2-3	TRBV5-1
TGTGCCAGCAGTAAACAGGGGGGCTATGGCTACACCTTC	CASSKQGGYGYTF	.	TRBD1	TRBJ1-2	TRBV27
TGTGCCAGCACCGCCCAGTACGGGACGACAGATACGCAGTATTTT	CASTAQYGTTDTQYF	.	.	TRBJ2-3	TRBV6-5
TGTGCCAGTAGTATTCGGCAGGGGGCGCGCAATCAGCCCCAGCATTTT	CASSIRQGARNQPQHF	.	TRBD1	TRBJ1-5	TRBV19
TGTGCCAGCACAAAATACAGGGGATCGGGCAATCAGCCCCAGCATTTT	CASTKYRGSGNQPQHF	.	TRBD1	TRBJ1-5	TRBV5-6
TGTGCCAGCAGCTTAACAGGGGATAGGTATGAAAAACTGTTTTTT	CASSLTGDRYEKLFF	.	TRBD1	TRBJ1-4	TRBV5-5
TGTGCCAGCAGTCAAAGTGGGTCTCTGAACACTGAAGCTTTCTTT	CASSQSGSLNTEAFF	.	.	TRBJ1-1	TRBV27
TGTGCCAGCAGATCACAGGGAGATAATTCACCCCTCCACTTT	CASRSQGDNSPLHF	.	.	TRBJ1-6	TRBV27
TGTGCCAGCAGCTTAGTTAGGGATTCACCCCTCCACTTT	CASSLVRDSPLHF	.	.	TRBJ1-6	TRBV7-8
TGTGCCAGCAGTTACGACAGGGGGGGCTCACCCCTCCACTTT	CASSYDRGGSPLHF	.	TRBD1	TRBJ1-6	TRBV6-5
TGTGCCAGCAGCCCTCAGACAGGAGTCTCGAACACTGAAGCTTTCTTT	CASSPQTGVSNTEAFF	.	.	TRBJ1-1	TRBV9
TGCGCCAGCAGCCCGGGACAGGGGCTCTCCACAGATACGCAGTATTTT	CASSPGQGLSTDTQYF	.	TRBD1	TRBJ2-3	TRBV5-1
TGTGCCAGCAGCCAGGACAGGAGGAATTCACCCCTCCACTTT	CASSQDRRNSPLHF	.	TRBD1	TRBJ1-6	TRBV6-5
TGTGCCAGCAGCCTGGGAACAGGAAATGAAAAACTGTTTTTT	CASSLGTGNEKLFF	.	.	TRBJ1-4	TRBV3-1/TRBV3-2
TGTGCCAGCAGCTTAACCCCGGGACTCACGTTGAACAATGAGCAGTTCTTC	CASSLTPGLTLNNEQFF	.	.	TRBJ2-1	TRBV7-9
TGTGCCAGCAGCGAGAATGGACTAGAGCAGTTCTTC	CASSENGLEQFF	.	.	TRBJ2-1	TRBV7-3
TGCGCCAGCAGCTGGAGCAGACAGGGGGCGAGCTCCTACGAGCAGTACTTC	CASSWSRQGASSYEQYF	.	TRBD1	TRBJ2-7	TRBV5-1
TGCGCCAGCAGCAAGGATAATATGAACACTGAAGCTTTCTTT	CASSKDNMNTEAFF	.	.	TRBJ1-1	TRBV5-1
TGTGCCAGTAGTACACGGACAGGTCACGGTGTGGGTGTGAACATTCAGTACTTC	CASSTRTGHGVGVNIQYF	once	TRBD1	TRBJ2-4	TRBV19
TGTGCCAGCAGCTTAGCGGGGTTCTCTGGAAACACCATATATTTT	CASSLAGFSGNTIYF	.	.	TRBJ1-3	TRBV7-6
TGTGCCAGCAGGGGGGGAGGGACAGGCCATTACGAGCAGTACTTC	CASRGGGTGHYEQYF	.	.	TRBJ2-7	TRBV2
TGTGCCAGCAGTCCCCTAGCGGGAGAGGCGAATGAGCAGTTCTTC	CASSPLAGEANEQFF	.	TRBD2	TRBJ2-1	TRBV6-4
TGTGCCAGCAGTTCCGCTGGGGGGTTGGGCTATGGCTACACCTTC	CASSSAGGLGYGYTF	.	.	TRBJ1-2	TRBV6-5
TGCGCCAGCAGCCCCGGCAGCCCGATAGAGCCCCACGAGCAGTACTTC	CASSPGSPIEPHEQYF	.	.	TRBJ2-7	TRBV5-1
TGTGCCAGCAGACTCAACACTGAAGCTTTCTTT	CASRLNTEAFF	.	.	TRBJ1-1	TRBV6-6
TGTGCCAGCAGTGAAGCGGCGACAGACTATAATTCACCCCTCCACTTT	CASSEAATDYNSPLHF	few	.	TRBJ1-6	TRBV2
TGTGCCACCCAAGACAAACGCAATCAGCCCCAGCATTTT	CATQDKRNQPQHF	.	.	TRBJ1-5	TRBV24-1
TGTGCCAGCAGCCAAAAGATCCTTGGAAGCGGGGACTACGAGCAGTACTTC	CASSQKILGSGDYEQYF	.	TRBD2	TRBJ2-7	TRBV3-1/TRBV3-2
TGTGCCAGTAGTAAGGAAAAGGGAAACAATCAGCCCCAGCATTTT	CASSKEKGNNQPQHF	.	.	TRBJ1-5	TRBV19
TGTGCCAGCAGCGTAACACCCACATCATTAGCGGGCTGGACCGGGGAGCTGTTTTTT	CASSVTPTSLAGWTGELFF	once	TRBD2	TRBJ2-2	TRBV9
TGTGCCAGCAGCTTAGTAGGGACCGGAGATACGCAGTATTTT	CASSLVGTGDTQYF	.	.	TRBJ2-3	TRBV7-8
TGTGCCAGCAGTGAAGGGGCAGGGGGCTACGAGCAGTACTTC	CASSEGAGGYEQYF	once	TRBD1	TRBJ2-7	TRBV2
TGTGCCAGCATCACCAGGAGCAATGAAAAACTGTTTTTT	CASITRSNEKLFF	.	.	TRBJ1-4	TRBV6-5
TGTGCCAGCAGTGAAGGGGCTTCGGGACTAGCGGGCAATGAGCAGTTCTTC	CASSEGASGLAGNEQFF	.	TRBD2	TRBJ2-1	TRBV6-1
TGCGCCAGCCGACCGGGACAGGGGTTGTCGGGGTATGGCTACACCTTC	CASRPGQGLSGYGYTF	.	TRBD1	TRBJ1-2	TRBV5-1
TGTGCCAGCAGTTTACCGAGGGGTTACTATGGCTACACCTTC	CASSLPRGYYGYTF	.	.	TRBJ1-2	TRBV27
TGTGCCAGCAGAGACCCCTCAAGGAGTAATGAGCAGTTCTTC	CASRDPSRSNEQFF	few	.	TRBJ2-1	TRBV7-3
TGTGCCAGTAGTTTGGTGAATCAGCCCCAGCATTTT	CASSLVNQPQHF	.	.	TRBJ1-5	TRBV19
TGTGCCAGCAGCCGTCAGAGCTACAATGAGCAGTTCTTC	CASSRQSYNEQFF	once	.	TRBJ2-1	TRBV7-2
TGTGCCAGCAGCCCGCACGTAGCGGGATACAATGAGCAGTTCTTC	CASSPHVAGYNEQFF	.	TRBD2	TRBJ2-1	TRBV7-3
TGTGCCAGCAGCCCTTTGGGGACAGGGGGAGGCTATGGCTACACCTTC	CASSPLGTGGGYGYTF	.	TRBD1	TRBJ1-2	TRBV5-6
TGCAGCGTCCGCGAGGGGATGGCAGATACGCAGTATTTT	CSVREGMADTQYF	once	.	TRBJ2-3	TRBV29-1
TGTGCCAGCAGCCAGCAAACGCGGACAAATGTGAGGGCTGAAGCTTTCTTT	CASSQQTRTNVRAEAFF	.	.	TRBJ1-1	TRBV3-1/TRBV3-2
TGTGCCACCACCGACAGGAGTAATCAGCCCCAGCATTTT	CATTDRSNQPQHF	once	.	TRBJ1-5	TRBV19